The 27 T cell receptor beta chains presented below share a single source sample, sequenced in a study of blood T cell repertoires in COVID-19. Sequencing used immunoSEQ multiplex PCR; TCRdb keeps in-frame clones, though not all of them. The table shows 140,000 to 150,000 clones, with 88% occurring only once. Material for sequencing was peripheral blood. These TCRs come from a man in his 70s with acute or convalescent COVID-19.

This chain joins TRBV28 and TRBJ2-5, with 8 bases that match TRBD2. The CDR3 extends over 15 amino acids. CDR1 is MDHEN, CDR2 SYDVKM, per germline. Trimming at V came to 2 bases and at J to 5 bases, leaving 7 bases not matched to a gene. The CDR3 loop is CASSLPTRGGETQYF. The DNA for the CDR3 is TGTGCCAGCAGTTTACCCACCCGGGGGGGGGAGACCCAGTACTTC. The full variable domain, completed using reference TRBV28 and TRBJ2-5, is DVKVTQSSRYLVKRTGEKVFLECVQDMDHENMFWYRQDPGLGLRLIYFSYDVKMKEKGDIPEGYSVSREKKERFSLILESASTNQTSMYLCASSLPTRGGETQYFGPGTRLLVL.

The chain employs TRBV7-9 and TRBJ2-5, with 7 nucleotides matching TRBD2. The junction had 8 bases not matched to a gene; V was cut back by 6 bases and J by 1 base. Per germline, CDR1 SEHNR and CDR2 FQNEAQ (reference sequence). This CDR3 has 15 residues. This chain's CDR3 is CASRIGGGPQETQYF. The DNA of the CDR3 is TGTGCCAGCAGGATAGGCGGGGGACCCCAAGAGACCCAGTACTTC.

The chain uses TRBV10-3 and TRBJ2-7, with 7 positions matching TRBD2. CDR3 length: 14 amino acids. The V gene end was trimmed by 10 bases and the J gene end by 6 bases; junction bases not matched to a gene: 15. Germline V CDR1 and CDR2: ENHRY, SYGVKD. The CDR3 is CATSQGGRDTEQYF. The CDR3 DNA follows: TGTGCCACGAGCCAGGGAGGGAGAGATACCGAGCAGTACTTC.

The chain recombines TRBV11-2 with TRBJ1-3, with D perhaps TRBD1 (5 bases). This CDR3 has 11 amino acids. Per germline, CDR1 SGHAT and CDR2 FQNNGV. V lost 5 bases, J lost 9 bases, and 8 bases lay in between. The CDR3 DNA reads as TGTGCCAGCAGCATGGGGGGCACCATATATTTT. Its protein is CASSMGGTIYF.

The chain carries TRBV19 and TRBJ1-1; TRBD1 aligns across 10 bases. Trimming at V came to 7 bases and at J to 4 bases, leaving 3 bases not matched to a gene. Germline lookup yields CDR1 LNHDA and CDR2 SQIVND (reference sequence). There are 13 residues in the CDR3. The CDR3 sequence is CASTGQGGTEAFF. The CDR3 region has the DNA TGTGCCAGTACCGGACAGGGGGGCACTGAAGCTTTCTTT. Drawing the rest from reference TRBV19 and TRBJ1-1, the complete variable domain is DGGITQSPKYLFRKEGQNVTLSCEQNLNHDAMYWYRQDPGQGLRLIYYSQIVNDFQKGDIAEGYSVSREKKESFPLTVTSAQKNPTAFYLCASTGQGGTEAFFGQGTRLTVV.

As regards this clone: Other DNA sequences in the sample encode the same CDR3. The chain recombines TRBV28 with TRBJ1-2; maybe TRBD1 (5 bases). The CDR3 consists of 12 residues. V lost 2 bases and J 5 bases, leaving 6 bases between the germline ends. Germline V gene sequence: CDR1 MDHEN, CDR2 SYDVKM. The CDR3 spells CASSLGGYGYTF. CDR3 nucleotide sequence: TGTGCCAGCAGTTTAGGGGGGTATGGCTACACCTTC.

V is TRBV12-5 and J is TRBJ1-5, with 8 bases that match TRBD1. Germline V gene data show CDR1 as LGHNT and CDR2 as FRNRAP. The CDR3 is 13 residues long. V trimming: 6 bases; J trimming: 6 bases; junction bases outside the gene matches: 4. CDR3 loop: CASGQDRVQPQHF. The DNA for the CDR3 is TGTGCTAGTGGCCAGGACAGGGTTCAGCCCCAGCATTTT.

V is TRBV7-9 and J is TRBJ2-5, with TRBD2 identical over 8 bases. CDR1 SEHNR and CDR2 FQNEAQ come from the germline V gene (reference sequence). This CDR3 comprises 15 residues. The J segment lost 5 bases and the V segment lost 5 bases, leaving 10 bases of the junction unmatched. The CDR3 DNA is TGTGCCAGCAGCCCCTCGGGGCGGGAGGTTGAGACCCAGTACTTC. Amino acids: CASSPSGREVETQYF.

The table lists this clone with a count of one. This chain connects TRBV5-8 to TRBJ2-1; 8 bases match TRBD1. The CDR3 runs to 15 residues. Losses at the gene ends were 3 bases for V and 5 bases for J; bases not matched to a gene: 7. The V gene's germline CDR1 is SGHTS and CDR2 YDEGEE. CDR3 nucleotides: TGTGCCAGCAGCTCATGGGGACAGGCTAACAATGAGCAGTTCTTC. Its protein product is CASSSWGQANNEQFF. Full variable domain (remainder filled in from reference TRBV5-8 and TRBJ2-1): EAGVTQSPTHLIKTRGQQATLRCSPISGHTSVYWYQQALGLGLQFLLWYDEGEERNRGNFPPRFSGRQFPNYSSELNVNALELEDSALYLCASSSWGQANNEQFFGPGTRLTVL.

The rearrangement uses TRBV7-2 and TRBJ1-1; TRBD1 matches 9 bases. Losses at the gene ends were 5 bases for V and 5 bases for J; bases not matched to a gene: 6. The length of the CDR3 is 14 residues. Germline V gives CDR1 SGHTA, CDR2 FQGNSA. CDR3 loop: CASSIGQGWTEAFF. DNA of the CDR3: TGTGCCAGCAGCATCGGACAGGGGTGGACTGAAGCTTTCTTT.

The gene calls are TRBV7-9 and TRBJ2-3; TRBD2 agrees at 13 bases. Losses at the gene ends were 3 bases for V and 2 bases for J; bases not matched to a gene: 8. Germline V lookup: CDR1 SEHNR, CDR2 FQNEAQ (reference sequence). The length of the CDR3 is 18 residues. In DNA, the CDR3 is TGTGCCAGCAGCTTCTGGACTAGCGGGAGTAGTTTCACAGATACGCAGTATTTT. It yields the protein CASSFWTSGSSFTDTQYF.

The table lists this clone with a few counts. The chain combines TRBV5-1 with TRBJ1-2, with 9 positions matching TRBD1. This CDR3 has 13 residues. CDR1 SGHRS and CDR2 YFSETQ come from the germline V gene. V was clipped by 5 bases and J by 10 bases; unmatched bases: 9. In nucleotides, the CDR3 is TGCGCCAGCAGTTGGGGACAGGGCGGAGACTACACCTTC. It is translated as CASSWGQGGDYTF.

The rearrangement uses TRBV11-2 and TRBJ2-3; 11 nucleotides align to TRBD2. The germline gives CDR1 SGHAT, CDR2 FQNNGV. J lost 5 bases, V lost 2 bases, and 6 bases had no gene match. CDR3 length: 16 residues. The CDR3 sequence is CASSLPQGLAVDTQYF. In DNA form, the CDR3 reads TGTGCCAGCAGCTTACCACAGGGACTAGCGGTAGATACGCAGTATTTT.

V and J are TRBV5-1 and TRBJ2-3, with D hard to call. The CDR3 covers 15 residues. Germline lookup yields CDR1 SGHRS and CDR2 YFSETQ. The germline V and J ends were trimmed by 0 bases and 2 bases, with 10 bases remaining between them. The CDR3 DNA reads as TGCGCCAGCAGCTTGGGAGCCCAAATCACAGATACGCAGTATTTT. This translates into CASSLGAQITDTQYF.

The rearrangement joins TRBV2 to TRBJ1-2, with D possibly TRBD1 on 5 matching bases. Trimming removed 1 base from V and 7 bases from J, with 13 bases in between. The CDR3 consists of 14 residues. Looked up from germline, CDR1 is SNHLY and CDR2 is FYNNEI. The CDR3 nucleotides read TGTGCCAGCAGTGAAGGTGCAGGGTGGGGTGGCTACACCTTC. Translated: CASSEGAGWGGYTF.

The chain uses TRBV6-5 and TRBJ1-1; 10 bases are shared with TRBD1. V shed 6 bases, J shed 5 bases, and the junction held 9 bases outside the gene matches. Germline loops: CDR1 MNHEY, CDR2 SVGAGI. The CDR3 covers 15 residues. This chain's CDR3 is CASRRQGARETEAFF. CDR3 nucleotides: TGTGCCAGCAGACGACAGGGGGCTCGGGAGACTGAAGCTTTCTTT.

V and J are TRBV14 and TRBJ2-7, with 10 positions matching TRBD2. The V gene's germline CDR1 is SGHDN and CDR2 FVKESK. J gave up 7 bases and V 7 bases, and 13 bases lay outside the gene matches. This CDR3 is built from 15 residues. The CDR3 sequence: CASTRLGLAGEEQYF. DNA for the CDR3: TGTGCCAGCACCCGCCTTGGGCTAGCGGGAGAAGAGCAGTACTTC.

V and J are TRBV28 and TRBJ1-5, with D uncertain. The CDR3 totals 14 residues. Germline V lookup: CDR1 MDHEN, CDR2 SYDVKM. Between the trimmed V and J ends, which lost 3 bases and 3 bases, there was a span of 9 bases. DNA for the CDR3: TGTGCCAGCAGTTTGGCAGGTTACAATCAGCCCCAGCATTTT. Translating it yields CASSLAGYNQPQHF.

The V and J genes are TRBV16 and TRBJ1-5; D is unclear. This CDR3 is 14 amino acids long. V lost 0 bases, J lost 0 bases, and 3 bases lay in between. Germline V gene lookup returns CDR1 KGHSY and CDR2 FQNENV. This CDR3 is CASSQSSSNQPQHF. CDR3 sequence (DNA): TGTGCCAGCAGCCAATCCAGTAGCAATCAGCCCCAGCATTTT.

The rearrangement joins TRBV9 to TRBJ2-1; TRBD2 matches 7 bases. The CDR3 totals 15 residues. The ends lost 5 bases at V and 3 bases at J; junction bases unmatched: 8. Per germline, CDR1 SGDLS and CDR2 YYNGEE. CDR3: CASSTLAAYYNEQFF. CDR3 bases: TGTGCCAGCAGTACGCTAGCGGCCTACTACAATGAGCAGTTCTTC.

CDR3 nucleotide sequence: TGTGCCAGCACCCCTGGCAGGAACACTGAAGCTTTCTTT. It translates to CASTPGRNTEAFF. This chain links TRBV3-1 (or the pseudogene TRBV3-2) with TRBJ1-1; D unresolved. The length of the CDR3 is 13 residues. Looked up from germline, CDR1 is LGHDT and CDR2 is YNNKEL (reference sequence). V lost 7 bases to trimming and J lost 1 base, with 10 bases between them.

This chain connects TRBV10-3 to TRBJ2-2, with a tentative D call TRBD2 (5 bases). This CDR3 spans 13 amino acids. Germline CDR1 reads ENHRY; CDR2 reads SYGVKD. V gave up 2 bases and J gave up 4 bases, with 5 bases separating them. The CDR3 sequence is CAISEEGTGELFF. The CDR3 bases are TGTGCCATCAGTGAGGAGGGCACCGGGGAGCTGTTTTTT.

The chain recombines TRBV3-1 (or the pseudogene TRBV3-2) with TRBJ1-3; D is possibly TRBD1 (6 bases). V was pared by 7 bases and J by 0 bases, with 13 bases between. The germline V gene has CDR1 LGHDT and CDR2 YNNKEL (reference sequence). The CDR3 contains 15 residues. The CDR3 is CASKKDSLSGNTIYF. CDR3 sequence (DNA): TGTGCCAGCAAAAAGGACAGCCTCTCTGGAAACACCATATATTTT.

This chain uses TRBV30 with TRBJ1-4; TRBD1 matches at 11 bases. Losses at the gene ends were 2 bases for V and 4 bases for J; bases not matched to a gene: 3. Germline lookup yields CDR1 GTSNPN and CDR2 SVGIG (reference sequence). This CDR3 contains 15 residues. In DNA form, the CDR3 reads TGTGCCTGGAGTATCGGGACAGGGGGTAATGAAAAACTGTTTTTT. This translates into CAWSIGTGGNEKLFF.

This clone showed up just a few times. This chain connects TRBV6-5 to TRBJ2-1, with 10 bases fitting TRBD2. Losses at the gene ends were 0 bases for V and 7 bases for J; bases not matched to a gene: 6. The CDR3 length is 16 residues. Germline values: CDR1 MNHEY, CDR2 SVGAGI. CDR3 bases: TGTGCCAGCAGTTACTCGGGGGGACTAGCGAAGAATGAGCAGTTCTTC. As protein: CASSYSGGLAKNEQFF.

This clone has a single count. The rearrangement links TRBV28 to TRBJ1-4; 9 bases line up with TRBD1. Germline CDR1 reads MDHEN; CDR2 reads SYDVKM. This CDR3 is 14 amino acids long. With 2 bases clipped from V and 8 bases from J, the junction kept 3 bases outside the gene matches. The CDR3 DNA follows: TGTGCCAGCAGTTTAGCACAGGGGGCGGAAAAACTGTTTTTT. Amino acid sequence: CASSLAQGAEKLFF.

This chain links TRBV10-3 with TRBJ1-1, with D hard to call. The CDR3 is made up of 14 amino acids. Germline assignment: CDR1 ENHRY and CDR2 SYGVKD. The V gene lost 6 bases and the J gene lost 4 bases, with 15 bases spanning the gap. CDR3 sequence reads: CAIRLASGATEAFF. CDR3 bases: TGTGCCATCAGACTCGCGTCGGGAGCCACTGAAGCTTTCTTT.